These 8 T cell receptor beta chains share one sample of origin, sequenced in a study of T-cell reconstitution after alpha-beta-depleted transplantation in children. Preparation of the TCRbeta library involved a method that used unique molecular identifiers. TCRdb fed the PCR reads into MiXCR, producing one record per CDR3 protein. The sample lists a few hundred thousand distinct CDR3 sequences, approximately 16% occurring once. Source: PBMCs from the stem cell graft donor, taken from the stem cell graft. Every receptor here comes from a human donor who donated a stem cell graft to a child with acute lymphoblastic leukemia.

This clonotype was detected only a few times. This chain connects TRBV5-1 to TRBJ2-1, with D maybe TRBD2 (6 bases). Trimming removed 4 bases from V and 1 base from J, with 18 bases in between. Germline CDR1 SGHRS, CDR2 YFSETQ. The CDR3 has 17 amino acids. CDR3 DNA sequence: TGCGCCAGCAGCCTCCCCTGGCTAGCGATGTCCTACAATGAGCAGTTCTTC. Translation gives CASSLPWLAMSYNEQFF.

This clonotype was counted between two and nine times. This chain uses TRBV5-1 with TRBJ2-7; possibly TRBD1 for D (6 bases). The CDR3 consists of 13 residues. V shed 2 bases and J shed 11 bases, with 17 bases lying between them. Per the germline V gene, CDR1 is SGHRS and CDR2 is YFSETQ. The chain's CDR3 is CASSFPGAQEKYF. DNA of the CDR3: TGCGCCAGCAGCTTTCCAGGGGCGCAGGAAAAGTACTTC.

The chain combines TRBV29-1 with TRBJ2-7; 8 positions match TRBD2. Germline V lookup: CDR1 SQVTM, CDR2 ANQGSEA. The trim removed 5 bases at V and 0 bases at J, leaving 3 bases unmatched. The CDR3 length is 13 residues. The chain's CDR3 is CSVSGSASYEQYF. In DNA, the CDR3 is TGCAGCGTTAGCGGGAGCGCCTCCTACGAGCAGTACTTC.

This clonotype was counted between two and nine times. V gene TRBV4-1 combines with J gene TRBJ2-5; 13 bases align to TRBD2. The CDR3 loop spans 14 amino acids. Trimming at V came to 1 base and at J to 10 bases, leaving 3 bases not matched to a gene. Germline loops: CDR1 MGHRA, CDR2 YSYEKL. The CDR3, as DNA: TGCGCCAGCAGCCAAGCGGGACTAGCGGGAATCCAGTACTTC. It specifies CASSQAGLAGIQYF.

This chain links TRBV4-2 with TRBJ1-6; D gene unclear. Germline-derived CDR1 and CDR2 are LGHNA and YNFKEQ. This CDR3 comprises 14 residues. The V end was cut by 5 bases, the J end by 5 bases, with 10 bases between. The CDR3 is CASSAPTNNSPLHF. The CDR3, as DNA: TGTGCCAGCAGCGCGCCCACGAATAATTCACCCCTCCACTTT.

The chain employs TRBV12-3 or TRBV12-4 and TRBJ1-4; TRBD1 might be the D (5 bases). Trimming shortened V by 8 bases and J by 5 bases, and 15 bases separated the two germline ends. The CDR3 consists of 14 residues. The CDR3 spells CASGSGPLNEKLFF. The CDR3 nucleotides read TGTGCCAGCGGATCGGGACCGTTAAATGAAAAACTGTTTTTT.

The chain is built from TRBV19 and TRBJ2-1, with 7 nucleotides matching TRBD2. Germline CDR1 is LNHDA and CDR2 is SQIVND (reference sequence). The CDR3 totals 15 residues. J lost 1 base, V lost 6 bases, and 6 bases had no gene match. This CDR3 is CASRPAGVSYNEQFF. CDR3 DNA: TGTGCCAGTAGGCCCGCGGGAGTGTCCTACAATGAGCAGTTCTTC.

The V gene is TRBV6-2 or TRBV6-3, the J gene TRBJ2-7, with 11 bases lining up with TRBD1. This CDR3 comprises 16 residues. The germline V gene encodes CDR1 MNHEY and CDR2 SVGEGT. Trimming took 6 bases from V and 0 from J; bases not matched to a gene: 7. Here the CDR3 DNA reads TGTGCCAGCAGACCTCTAGGACAGGGGGCCTCCTACGAGCAGTACTTC. This codes for CASRPLGQGASYEQYF.